This is a list of T cell receptor beta chains from one sample in a study of early T cells in non-severe SARS-CoV-2 infection. TCRdb analysed the 5' RACE reads with MiXCR anew, one entry per CDR3 protein. Among 45,000 to 55,000 distinct CDR3 sequences listed, around 13% were seen once. The sample comprised whole blood. The source is an adult who was a healthcare worker with PCR-confirmed SARS-CoV-2 infection or an uninfected control (not recorded which). Each CDR3 is given with its conserved first and last residue. The D gene is left open where the match is weak. Rows may omit the clone size; those that give it use once, few, many or a size class.

j_call: TRBJ2-1
v_call: TRBV24-1
d_call: TRBD2
clone_size: many
cdr3_length: 17
cdr3_aa: CATSDRGLAGVLAEQFF
cdr3_nt: TGTGCCACCAGTGATAGGGGACTAGCTGGCGTATTGGCTGAGCAGTTCTTC

j_call: TRBJ2-5
v_call: TRBV6-1
d_call: TRBD1
clone_size: few
cdr3_length: 13
cdr3_aa: CANRDRGEETQYF
cdr3_nt: TGTGCCAACCGGGACAGGGGAGAAGAGACCCAGTACTTC

j_call: TRBJ2-5
v_call: TRBV3-1
d_call: NA
clone_size: many
cdr3_length: 12
cdr3_aa: CASSLAQETQYF
cdr3_nt: TGTGCCAGCAGCCTAGCTCAAGAGACCCAGTACTTC

j_call: TRBJ2-2
v_call: TRBV12-3/TRBV12-4
d_call: NA
clone_size: NA
cdr3_length: 12
cdr3_aa: CASSPATGELFF
cdr3_nt: TGTGCCAGCAGCCCAGCCACCGGGGAGCTGTTTTTT

j_call: TRBJ2-5
v_call: TRBV6-5
d_call: TRBD2
clone_size: few
cdr3_length: 15
cdr3_aa: CASSQGLAGKETQYF
cdr3_nt: TGTGCCAGCAGCCAGGGACTAGCGGGGAAAGAGACCCAGTACTTC

j_call: TRBJ2-7
v_call: TRBV6-1
d_call: TRBD1
clone_size: many
cdr3_length: 15
cdr3_aa: CASSEIITGGNEQYF
cdr3_nt: TGTGCCAGCAGTGAAATTATAACAGGGGGGAACGAGCAGTACTTC

j_call: TRBJ2-2
v_call: TRBV3-1
d_call: NA
clone_size: NA
cdr3_length: 18
cdr3_aa: CASSQDWDTKSNTGELFF
cdr3_nt: TGTGCCAGCAGCCAAGATTGGGACACCAAATCTAACACCGGGGAGCTGTTTTTT

j_call: TRBJ1-2
v_call: TRBV24-1
d_call: NA
clone_size: many
cdr3_length: 12
cdr3_aa: CATSDRGDGYTF
cdr3_nt: TGTGCCACCAGTGATAGGGGGGATGGCTACACCTTC

j_call: TRBJ2-7
v_call: TRBV20-1
d_call: TRBD2
clone_size: many
cdr3_length: 17
cdr3_aa: CSAQPAGPTSGPTEQYF
cdr3_nt: TGCAGTGCGCAACCGGCGGGGCCGACTAGCGGTCCTACAGAGCAGTACTTC

j_call: TRBJ2-2
v_call: TRBV7-3
d_call: NA
clone_size: few
cdr3_length: 15
cdr3_aa: CASSSGPISTGELFF
cdr3_nt: TGTGCCAGCAGCTCGGGCCCGATAAGCACCGGGGAGCTGTTTTTT

j_call: TRBJ1-2
v_call: TRBV7-2
d_call: NA
clone_size: few
cdr3_length: 13
cdr3_aa: CASSLYINYGYTF
cdr3_nt: TGTGCCAGCAGCTTGTACATTAACTATGGCTACACCTTC

j_call: TRBJ2-7
v_call: TRBV6-1
d_call: NA
clone_size: NA
cdr3_length: 14
cdr3_aa: CASNQRIRGNEQYF
cdr3_nt: TGTGCCAGCAACCAGCGGATACGGGGTAACGAGCAGTACTTC

j_call: TRBJ2-1
v_call: TRBV7-7
d_call: NA
clone_size: few
cdr3_length: 15
cdr3_aa: CASSLRLNSYNEQFF
cdr3_nt: TGTGCCAGCAGCTTGAGGCTTAACTCCTACAATGAGCAGTTCTTC

j_call: TRBJ2-3
v_call: TRBV30
d_call: NA
clone_size: NA
cdr3_length: 14
cdr3_aa: CAWSLTGSTDTQYF
cdr3_nt: TGTGCCTGGAGTTTAACAGGGAGTACAGATACGCAGTATTTT

j_call: TRBJ1-2
v_call: TRBV4-2
d_call: NA
clone_size: NA
cdr3_length: 18
cdr3_aa: CASSQDMARWRALDGYTF
cdr3_nt: TGTGCCAGCAGCCAAGATATGGCTCGTTGGAGGGCCCTCGATGGCTACACCTTC

j_call: TRBJ1-2
v_call: TRBV18
d_call: NA
clone_size: many
cdr3_length: 12
cdr3_aa: CASSPDPYGYTF
cdr3_nt: TGTGCCAGCTCACCTGATCCCTATGGCTACACCTTC

j_call: TRBJ1-2
v_call: TRBV2
d_call: TRBD1
clone_size: NA
cdr3_length: 11
cdr3_aa: CAKGQGSGYTF
cdr3_nt: TGTGCCAAGGGACAGGGGTCTGGCTACACCTTC

j_call: TRBJ2-3
v_call: TRBV29-1
d_call: NA
clone_size: NA
cdr3_length: 14
cdr3_aa: CSVEDYSSTDTQYF
cdr3_nt: TGCAGCGTTGAAGACTACAGTAGCACAGATACGCAGTATTTT

j_call: TRBJ2-2
v_call: TRBV6-5
d_call: NA
clone_size: many
cdr3_length: 16
cdr3_aa: CASSYWVAGNTGELFF
cdr3_nt: TGTGCCAGCAGTTACTGGGTGGCGGGGAACACCGGGGAGCTGTTTTTT

j_call: TRBJ1-1
v_call: TRBV3-1
d_call: NA
clone_size: few
cdr3_length: 12
cdr3_aa: CATEGLNTEAFF
cdr3_nt: TGTGCCACGGAGGGGTTGAACACTGAAGCTTTCTTT

j_call: TRBJ2-3
v_call: TRBV12-3/TRBV12-4
d_call: TRBD1
clone_size: many
cdr3_length: 15
cdr3_aa: CASSPRTGGTDTQYF
cdr3_nt: TGTGCCAGCAGTCCCCGGACAGGGGGCACAGATACGCAGTATTTT

j_call: TRBJ1-1
v_call: TRBV10-3
d_call: NA
clone_size: many
cdr3_length: 15
cdr3_aa: CAISPVGRQGTEAFF
cdr3_nt: TGTGCCATCAGCCCGGTGGGGAGGCAAGGCACTGAAGCTTTCTTT

j_call: TRBJ1-1
v_call: TRBV24-1
d_call: TRBD1
clone_size: NA
cdr3_length: 13
cdr3_aa: CATSSGGLTEAFF
cdr3_nt: TGTGCCACCAGTTCAGGGGGCTTAACTGAAGCTTTCTTT

j_call: TRBJ2-1
v_call: TRBV19
d_call: TRBD2
clone_size: NA
cdr3_length: 14
cdr3_aa: CASSGLAGRDEQFF
cdr3_nt: TGTGCCAGTAGCGGTCTAGCGGGAAGGGATGAGCAGTTCTTC

j_call: TRBJ2-3
v_call: TRBV29-1
d_call: TRBD1
clone_size: many
cdr3_length: 14
cdr3_aa: CSVATAGGTDTQYF
cdr3_nt: TGCAGCGTTGCGACGGCAGGGGGAACAGATACGCAGTATTTT

j_call: TRBJ2-2
v_call: TRBV7-3
d_call: NA
clone_size: NA
cdr3_length: 15
cdr3_aa: CASSYTAGAAGELFF
cdr3_nt: TGTGCCAGCAGCTACACAGCGGGCGCGGCCGGGGAGCTGTTTTTT

j_call: TRBJ2-5
v_call: TRBV5-1
d_call: TRBD2
clone_size: few
cdr3_length: 13
cdr3_aa: CASSFWGGKTQYF
cdr3_nt: TGCGCCAGCAGCTTTTGGGGGGGAAAGACCCAGTACTTC

j_call: TRBJ2-1
v_call: TRBV4-1
d_call: TRBD1
clone_size: many
cdr3_length: 14
cdr3_aa: CASSQRTGRREQFF
cdr3_nt: TGCGCCAGCAGCCAACGGACAGGGAGGCGTGAGCAGTTCTTC

j_call: TRBJ2-6
v_call: TRBV20-1
d_call: NA
clone_size: NA
cdr3_length: 19
cdr3_aa: CSARGDTTYTISGANVLTF
cdr3_nt: TGCAGTGCTAGAGGGGACACTACTTACACAATCTCTGGGGCCAACGTCCTGACTTTC

j_call: TRBJ1-1
v_call: TRBV7-3
d_call: TRBD1
clone_size: NA
cdr3_length: 13
cdr3_aa: CASSYDRDHEAFF
cdr3_nt: TGTGCCAGCAGCTACGACAGGGACCATGAAGCTTTCTTT

j_call: TRBJ2-1
v_call: TRBV2
d_call: NA
clone_size: NA
cdr3_length: 17
cdr3_aa: CASSEKGGIFPYNEQFF
cdr3_nt: TGTGCCAGCAGTGAGAAAGGGGGAATCTTTCCCTACAATGAGCAGTTCTTC

j_call: TRBJ2-7
v_call: TRBV28
d_call: NA
clone_size: NA
cdr3_length: 17
cdr3_aa: CASSLPVDSPGSHEQYF
cdr3_nt: TGTGCCAGCAGTTTACCCGTAGACAGTCCAGGGTCCCACGAGCAGTACTTC

j_call: TRBJ2-3
v_call: TRBV5-1
d_call: TRBD1
clone_size: many
cdr3_length: 12
cdr3_aa: CASSLAGTGGNF
cdr3_nt: TGCGCCAGCAGCTTGGCCGGGACAGGGGGGAATTTT

j_call: TRBJ2-3
v_call: TRBV7-7
d_call: NA
clone_size: once
cdr3_length: 15
cdr3_aa: CASSLGREGTDTQYF
cdr3_nt: TGTGCTAGCAGCTTAGGCAGGGAAGGTACAGATACGCAGTATTTT

j_call: TRBJ2-2
v_call: TRBV28
d_call: TRBD1
clone_size: NA
cdr3_length: 17
cdr3_aa: CASSLLITDRDTGELFF
cdr3_nt: TGTGCCAGCAGTTTACTTATTACGGACAGGGACACCGGGGAGCTGTTTTTT

j_call: TRBJ1-1
v_call: TRBV2
d_call: NA
clone_size: NA
cdr3_length: 14
cdr3_aa: CASRLSRTNTEAFF
cdr3_nt: TGTGCCAGCAGACTATCCAGGACGAACACTGAAGCTTTCTTT

j_call: TRBJ2-7
v_call: TRBV5-8
d_call: NA
clone_size: many
cdr3_length: 13
cdr3_aa: CASSDPIGYEQYF
cdr3_nt: TGTGCCAGCAGCGATCCTATCGGTTACGAGCAGTACTTC

j_call: TRBJ2-5
v_call: TRBV7-2
d_call: NA
clone_size: few
cdr3_length: 15
cdr3_aa: CASSLDSWYQETQYF
cdr3_nt: TGTGCCAGCAGCTTAGATTCGTGGTATCAAGAGACCCAGTACTTC

j_call: TRBJ1-6
v_call: TRBV7-9
d_call: NA
clone_size: once
cdr3_length: 13
cdr3_aa: CANSLDGTPPLHF
cdr3_nt: TGTGCCAACAGCTTAGATGGCACTCCACCCCTCCACTTT

j_call: TRBJ2-1
v_call: TRBV20-1
d_call: NA
clone_size: many
cdr3_length: 10
cdr3_aa: CSASDNEQFF
cdr3_nt: TGCAGTGCCAGCGACAATGAGCAGTTCTTC

j_call: TRBJ2-1
v_call: TRBV20-1
d_call: NA
clone_size: NA
cdr3_length: 15
cdr3_aa: CSARDIRGSWNEQFF
cdr3_nt: TGCAGTGCTAGAGATATTAGGGGGTCGTGGAATGAGCAGTTCTTC

j_call: TRBJ1-1
v_call: TRBV6-6
d_call: TRBD1
clone_size: many
cdr3_length: 12
cdr3_aa: CASRTGAIEAFF
cdr3_nt: TGTGCCAGCCGGACAGGGGCGATTGAAGCTTTCTTT

j_call: TRBJ1-1
v_call: TRBV5-1
d_call: NA
clone_size: few
cdr3_length: 16
cdr3_aa: CASSPRGGAGNTEAFF
cdr3_nt: TGCGCCAGCAGCCCGCGAGGGGGGGCAGGAAACACTGAAGCTTTCTTT

j_call: TRBJ2-1
v_call: TRBV5-4
d_call: TRBD2
clone_size: NA
cdr3_length: 16
cdr3_aa: CASSLAGGGSYNEQFF
cdr3_nt: TGTGCCAGCAGCTTGGCCGGGGGGGGCTCCTACAATGAGCAGTTCTTC

j_call: TRBJ1-6
v_call: TRBV6-1
d_call: NA
clone_size: many
cdr3_length: 14
cdr3_aa: CASSDLAYNSPLHF
cdr3_nt: TGTGCCAGCAGTGATCTCGCCTATAATTCACCCCTCCACTTT

j_call: TRBJ1-5
v_call: TRBV10-2
d_call: TRBD1
clone_size: many
cdr3_length: 18
cdr3_aa: CASSEYRDRKNSNQPQHF
cdr3_nt: TGCGCCAGCAGTGAGTACCGGGACAGAAAGAATAGCAATCAGCCCCAGCATTTT

j_call: TRBJ2-3
v_call: TRBV7-2
d_call: TRBD2
clone_size: NA
cdr3_length: 17
cdr3_aa: CASSRQVGTSVSDTQYF
cdr3_nt: TGTGCCAGCAGCCGACAGGTCGGGACTAGCGTGTCAGATACGCAGTATTTT

j_call: TRBJ2-2
v_call: TRBV11-3
d_call: NA
clone_size: NA
cdr3_length: 12
cdr3_aa: CASSFRSGELFF
cdr3_nt: TGTGCCAGCAGTTTTAGGTCCGGGGAGCTGTTTTTT

j_call: TRBJ2-5
v_call: TRBV29-1
d_call: NA
clone_size: few
cdr3_length: 14
cdr3_aa: CSVESRQSKETQYF
cdr3_nt: TGCAGCGTTGAGAGTAGGCAGTCCAAGGAGACCCAGTACTTC

j_call: TRBJ1-2
v_call: TRBV2
d_call: NA
clone_size: few
cdr3_length: 13
cdr3_aa: CASSARAIYGYTF
cdr3_nt: TGTGCCAGCAGTGCCAGGGCCATCTATGGCTACACCTTC

j_call: TRBJ2-7
v_call: TRBV6-2/TRBV6-3
d_call: NA
clone_size: many
cdr3_length: 14
cdr3_aa: CASSLPPTERGQYF
cdr3_nt: TGTGCCAGCAGTTTACCCCCCACGGAGCGTGGGCAGTACTTC

j_call: TRBJ1-1
v_call: TRBV29-1
d_call: TRBD1
clone_size: few
cdr3_length: 13
cdr3_aa: CSVATGTGSVAFF
cdr3_nt: TGCAGCGTCGCCACTGGGACAGGATCTGTAGCTTTCTTT